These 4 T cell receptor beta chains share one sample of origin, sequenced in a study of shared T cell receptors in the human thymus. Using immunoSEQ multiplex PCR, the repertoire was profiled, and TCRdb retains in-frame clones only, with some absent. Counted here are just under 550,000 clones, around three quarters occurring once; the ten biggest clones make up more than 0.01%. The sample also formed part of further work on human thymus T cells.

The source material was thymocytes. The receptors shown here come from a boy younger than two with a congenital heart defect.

For the CDR3, the DNA is TGTGCCAGCAGCTTAAGGGCGGGAGCGCACAATGAGCAGTTCTTC. Protein product: CASSLRAGAHNEQFF. The chain has TRBV7-3 and TRBJ2-1, with TRBD2 matching over 7 bases. Germline V gives CDR1 SGHTA, CDR2 FQGTGA. The CDR3 totals 15 residues. V gave up 1 base and J gave up 5 bases; unmatched junction bases: 5.

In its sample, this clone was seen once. The CDR3 coding sequence is TGTGCCAGCATCACCCCTCCAGCGACAGCCTCCAATCAGCCCCAGCATTTT. Encoded protein: CASITPPATASNQPQHF. The genes are TRBV28 and TRBJ1-5, with D tentatively TRBD1 (5 bases). The CDR3 length is 17 residues. Looked up from germline, CDR1 is MDHEN and CDR2 is SYDVKM. Trimming removed 7 bases at V and 3 bases at J, with 22 bases between.

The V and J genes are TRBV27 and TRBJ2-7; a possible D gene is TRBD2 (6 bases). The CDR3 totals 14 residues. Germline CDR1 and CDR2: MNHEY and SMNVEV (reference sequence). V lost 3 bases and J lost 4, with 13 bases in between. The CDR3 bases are TGTGCCAGCAGTTTGGGCGGGACTTATTACGAGCAGTACTTC. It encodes CASSLGGTYYEQYF.

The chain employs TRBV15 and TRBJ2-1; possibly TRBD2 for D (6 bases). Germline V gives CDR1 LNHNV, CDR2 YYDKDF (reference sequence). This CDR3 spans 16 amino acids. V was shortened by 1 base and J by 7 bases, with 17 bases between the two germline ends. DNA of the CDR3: TGTGCCACCAGCAGAGGGCGGGCGGCGGAGGGTAATGAGCAGTTCTTC. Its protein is CATSRGRAAEGNEQFF.